The clone carrying this TCR beta chain was seen many times. Its specificity is not known. 5'RACE employing 10-nucleotide random UMIs yielded the cDNA. From the 5' RACE reads, TCRdb called clonotypes with MiXCR, one entry per CDR3 protein. The data show about 62,000 distinct CDR3 sequences, with around 5.2% seen just once and roughly 3.3% held by the top ten. The data stem from a study of neurological immune-mediated disorders. Overall study context: The study included around 34 multiple sclerosis patients, approximately 30 relapsing-remitting and 3 secondary progressive.

Study observations and caveats: While HTLV-1-associated myelopathy showed the greatest TCR clonal expansion, multiple sclerosis showed the least, falling below healthy controls. The absence of any CDR3 amino acid sequence shared by expanded clones across subjects suggests that repertoires were private in all groups.

The length of the CDR3 is 14 residues. Germline CDR1 and CDR2: SGHRS and YFSETQ. The V and J ends lost 3 bases and 1 base respectively, with 10 bases between them. The source of this sequence is a woman aged 45 to 65 with multiple sclerosis. Sequenced input: PBMCs. This chain uses TRBV5-1 with TRBJ1-1; D uncertain. The CDR3 DNA reads TGCGCCAGCAGCTCTACGGACGGGAACACTGAAGCTTTCTTT. It encodes CASSSTDGNTEAFF.